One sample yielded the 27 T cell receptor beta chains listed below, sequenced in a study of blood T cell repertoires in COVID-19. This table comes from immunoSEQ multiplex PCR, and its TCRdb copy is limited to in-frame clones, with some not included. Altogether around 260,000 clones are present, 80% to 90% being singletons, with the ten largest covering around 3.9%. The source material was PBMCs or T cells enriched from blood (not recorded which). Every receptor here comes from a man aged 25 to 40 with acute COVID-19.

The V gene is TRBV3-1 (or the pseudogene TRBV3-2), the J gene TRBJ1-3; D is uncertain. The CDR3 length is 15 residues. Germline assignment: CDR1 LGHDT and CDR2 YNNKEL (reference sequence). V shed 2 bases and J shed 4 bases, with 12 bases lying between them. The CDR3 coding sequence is TGTGCCAGCAGCCAAACAGCTACTAGGGGAAACACCATATATTTT. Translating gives CASSQTATRGNTIYF.

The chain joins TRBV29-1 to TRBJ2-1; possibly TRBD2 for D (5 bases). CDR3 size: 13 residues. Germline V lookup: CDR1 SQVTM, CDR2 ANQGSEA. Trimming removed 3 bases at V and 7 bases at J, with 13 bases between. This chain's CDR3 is CSVDIGVDNEQFF. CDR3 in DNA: TGCAGCGTTGATATCGGGGTGGATAATGAGCAGTTCTTC.

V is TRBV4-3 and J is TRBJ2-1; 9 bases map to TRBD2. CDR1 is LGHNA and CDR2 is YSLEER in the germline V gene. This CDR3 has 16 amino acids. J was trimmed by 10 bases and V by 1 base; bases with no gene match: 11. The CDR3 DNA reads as TGCGCCAGCAGCCAAGGATGGGCAGGGGCGGGGGGGGAGCAGTTCTTC. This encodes CASSQGWAGAGGEQFF.

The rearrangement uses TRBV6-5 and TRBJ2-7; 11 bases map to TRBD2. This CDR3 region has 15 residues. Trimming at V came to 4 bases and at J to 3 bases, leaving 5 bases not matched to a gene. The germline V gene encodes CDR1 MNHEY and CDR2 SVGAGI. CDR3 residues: CASSFSSGGLYEQYV. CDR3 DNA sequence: TGTGCCAGCAGTTTCTCTAGCGGGGGGCTCTACGAGCAGTACGTC.

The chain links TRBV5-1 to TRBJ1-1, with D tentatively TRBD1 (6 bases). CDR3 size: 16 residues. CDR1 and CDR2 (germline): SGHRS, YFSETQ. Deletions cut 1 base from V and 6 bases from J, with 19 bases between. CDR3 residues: CASSLTGPQISAEAFF. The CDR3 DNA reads TGCGCCAGCAGCTTGACAGGGCCACAAATTTCCGCTGAAGCTTTCTTT.

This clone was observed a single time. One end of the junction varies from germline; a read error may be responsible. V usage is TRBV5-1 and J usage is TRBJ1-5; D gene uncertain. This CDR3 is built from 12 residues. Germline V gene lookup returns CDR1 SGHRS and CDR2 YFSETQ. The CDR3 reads CASSLDRQPQHF. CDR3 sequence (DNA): TGTGCCAGCAGCTTGGATCGTCAGCCCCAGCATTTT.

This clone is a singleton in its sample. This CDR3 reads CASSFVRGGELFF. The CDR3 DNA reads TGTGCCAGCAGCTTCGTTAGGGGCGGGGAGCTGTTTTTT. The gene calls are TRBV11-3 and TRBJ2-2; TRBD1 might be the D (5 bases). V lost 3 bases to trimming and J lost 7 bases, with 9 bases between them. The CDR3 is made up of 13 amino acids. Germline CDR1 is SGHNT and CDR2 is YENEEA.

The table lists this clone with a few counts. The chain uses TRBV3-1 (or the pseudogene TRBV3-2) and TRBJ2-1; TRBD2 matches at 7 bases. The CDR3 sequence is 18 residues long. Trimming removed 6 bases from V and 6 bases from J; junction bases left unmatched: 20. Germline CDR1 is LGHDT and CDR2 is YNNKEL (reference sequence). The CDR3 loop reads CASSSRGGGRGTGNEQFF. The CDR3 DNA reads TGTGCCAGCAGTTCACGGGGTGGCGGGAGAGGCACAGGCAATGAGCAGTTCTTC.

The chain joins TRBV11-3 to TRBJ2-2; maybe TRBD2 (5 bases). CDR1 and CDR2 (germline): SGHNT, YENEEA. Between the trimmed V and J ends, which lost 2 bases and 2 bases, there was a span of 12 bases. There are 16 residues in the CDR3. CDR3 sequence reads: CASSLRSRLNTGELFF. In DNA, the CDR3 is TGTGCCAGCAGCTTACGATCTAGACTAAACACCGGGGAGCTGTTTTTT.

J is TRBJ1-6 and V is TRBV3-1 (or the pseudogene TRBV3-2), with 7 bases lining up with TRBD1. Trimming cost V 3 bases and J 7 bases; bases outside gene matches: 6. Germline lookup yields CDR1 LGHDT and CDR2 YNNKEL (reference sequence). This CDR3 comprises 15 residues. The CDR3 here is CASSHSDRENSPLHF. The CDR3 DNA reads TGTGCCAGCAGCCATTCTGACAGGGAAAATTCACCCCTCCACTTT.

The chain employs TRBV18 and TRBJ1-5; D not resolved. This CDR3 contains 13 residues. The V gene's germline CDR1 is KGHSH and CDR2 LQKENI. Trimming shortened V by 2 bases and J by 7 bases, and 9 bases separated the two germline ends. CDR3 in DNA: TGTGCCAGCTCACCATCGACAAACCAGCCCCAGCATTTT. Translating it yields CASSPSTNQPQHF.

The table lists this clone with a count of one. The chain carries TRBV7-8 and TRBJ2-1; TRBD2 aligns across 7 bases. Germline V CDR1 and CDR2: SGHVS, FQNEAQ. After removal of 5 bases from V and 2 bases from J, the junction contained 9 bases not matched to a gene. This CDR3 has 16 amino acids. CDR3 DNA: TGTGCCAGCAGCCCGTCTGATCGGGGGGCCTACAATGAGCAGTTCTTC. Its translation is CASSPSDRGAYNEQFF.

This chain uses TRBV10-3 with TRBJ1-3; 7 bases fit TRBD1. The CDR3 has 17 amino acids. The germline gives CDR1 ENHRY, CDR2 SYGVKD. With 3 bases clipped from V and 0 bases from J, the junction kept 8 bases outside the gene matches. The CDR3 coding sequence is TGTGCCATCAGTGATCTGGGACAGCCAACCTCTGGAAACACCATATATTTT. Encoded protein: CAISDLGQPTSGNTIYF.

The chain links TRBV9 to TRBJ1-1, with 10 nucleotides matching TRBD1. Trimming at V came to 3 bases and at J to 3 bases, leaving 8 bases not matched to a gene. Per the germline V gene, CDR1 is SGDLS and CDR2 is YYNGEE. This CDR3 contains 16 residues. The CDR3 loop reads CASSGFRDRGDTEAFF. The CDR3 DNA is TGTGCCAGCAGCGGATTCCGGGACAGGGGCGACACTGAAGCTTTCTTT.

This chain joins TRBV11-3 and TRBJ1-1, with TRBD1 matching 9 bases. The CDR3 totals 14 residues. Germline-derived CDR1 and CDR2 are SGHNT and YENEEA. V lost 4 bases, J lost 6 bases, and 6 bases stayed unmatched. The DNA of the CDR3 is TGTGCCAGCAGCTCCAGCCGGACAGGGGCTGAAGCTTTCTTT. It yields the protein CASSSSRTGAEAFF. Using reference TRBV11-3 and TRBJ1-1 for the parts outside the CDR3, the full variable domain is EAGVVQSPRYKIIEKKQPVAFWCNPISGHNTLYWYLQNLGQGPELLIRYENEEAVDDSQLPKDRFSAERLKGVDSTLKIQPAELGDSAVYLCASSSSRTGAEAFFGQGTRLTVV.

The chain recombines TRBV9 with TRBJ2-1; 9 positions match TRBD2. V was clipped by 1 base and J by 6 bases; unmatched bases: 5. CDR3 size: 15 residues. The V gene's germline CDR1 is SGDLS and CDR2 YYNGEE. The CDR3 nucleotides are TGTGCCAGCAGCGTAAGCGGGGGGCCCTCCAATGAGCAGTTCTTC. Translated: CASSVSGGPSNEQFF.

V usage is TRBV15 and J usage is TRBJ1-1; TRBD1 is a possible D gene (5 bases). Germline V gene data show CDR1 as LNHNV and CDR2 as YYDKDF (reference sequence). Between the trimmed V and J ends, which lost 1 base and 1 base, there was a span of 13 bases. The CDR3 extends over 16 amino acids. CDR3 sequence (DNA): TGTGCCACCAGCAGAGGTGGGGCCCGAGGGAACACTGAAGCTTTCTTT. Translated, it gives CATSRGGARGNTEAFF.

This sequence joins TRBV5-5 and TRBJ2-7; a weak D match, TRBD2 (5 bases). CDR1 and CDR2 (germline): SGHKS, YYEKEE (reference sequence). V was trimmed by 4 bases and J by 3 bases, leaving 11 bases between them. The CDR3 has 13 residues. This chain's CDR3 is CASSLADIYEQYV. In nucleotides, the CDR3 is TGTGCCAGCAGCCTAGCCGACATCTACGAGCAGTACGTC.

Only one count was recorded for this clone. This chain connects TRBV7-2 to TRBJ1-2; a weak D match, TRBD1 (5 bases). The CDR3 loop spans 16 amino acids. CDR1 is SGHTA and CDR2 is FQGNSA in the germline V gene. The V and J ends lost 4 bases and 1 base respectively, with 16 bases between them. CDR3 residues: CASSSSRDSYNYGYTF. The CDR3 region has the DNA TGTGCCAGCAGCTCATCTCGGGACTCGTATAACTATGGCTACACCTTC.

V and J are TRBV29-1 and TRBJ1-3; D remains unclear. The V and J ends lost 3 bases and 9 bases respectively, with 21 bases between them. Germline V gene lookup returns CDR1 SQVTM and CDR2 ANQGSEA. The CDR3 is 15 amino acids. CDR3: CSVDVPSTPGSTIYF. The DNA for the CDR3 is TGCAGCGTTGATGTCCCATCCACCCCGGGGTCCACCATATATTTT.

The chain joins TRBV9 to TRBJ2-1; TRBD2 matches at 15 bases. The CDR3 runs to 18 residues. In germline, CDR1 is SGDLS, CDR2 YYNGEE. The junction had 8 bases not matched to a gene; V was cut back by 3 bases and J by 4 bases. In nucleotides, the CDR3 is TGTGCCAGCAGCGAGGGACTAGCGGGGGGCCCCCTATACAATGAGCAGTTCTTC. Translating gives CASSEGLAGGPLYNEQFF.

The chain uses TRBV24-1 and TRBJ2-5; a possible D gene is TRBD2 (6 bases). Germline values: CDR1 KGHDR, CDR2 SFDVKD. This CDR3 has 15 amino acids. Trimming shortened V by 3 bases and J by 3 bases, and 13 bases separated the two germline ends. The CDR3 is CATSDPNPGEETQYF. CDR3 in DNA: TGTGCCACCAGTGATCCAAACCCGGGAGAAGAGACCCAGTACTTC.

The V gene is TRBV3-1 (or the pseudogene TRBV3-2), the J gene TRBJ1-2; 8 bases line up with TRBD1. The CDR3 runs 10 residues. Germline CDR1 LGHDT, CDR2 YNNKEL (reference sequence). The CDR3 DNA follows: TGTCTAGACAGGGGTAATGGCTACACCTTC. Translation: CLDRGNGYTF.

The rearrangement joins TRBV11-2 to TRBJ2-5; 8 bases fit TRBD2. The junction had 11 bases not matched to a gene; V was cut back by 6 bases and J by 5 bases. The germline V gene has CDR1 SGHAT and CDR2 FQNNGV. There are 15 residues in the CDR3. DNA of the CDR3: TGTGCCAGCAGTTATAAGGCGGGGGGTCTCGAGACCCAGTACTTC. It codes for CASSYKAGGLETQYF.

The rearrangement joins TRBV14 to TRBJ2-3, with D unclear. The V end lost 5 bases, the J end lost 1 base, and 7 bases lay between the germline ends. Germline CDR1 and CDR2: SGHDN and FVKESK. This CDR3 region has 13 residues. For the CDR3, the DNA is TGTGCCAGCAGCAATCGGGGCACAGATACGCAGTATTTT. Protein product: CASSNRGTDTQYF.

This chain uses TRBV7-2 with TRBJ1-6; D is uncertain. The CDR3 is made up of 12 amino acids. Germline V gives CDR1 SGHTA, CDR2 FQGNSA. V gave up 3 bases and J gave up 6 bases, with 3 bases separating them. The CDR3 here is CASSLSNSPLHF. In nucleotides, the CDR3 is TGTGCCAGCAGCTTGAGTAATTCACCCCTCCACTTT.

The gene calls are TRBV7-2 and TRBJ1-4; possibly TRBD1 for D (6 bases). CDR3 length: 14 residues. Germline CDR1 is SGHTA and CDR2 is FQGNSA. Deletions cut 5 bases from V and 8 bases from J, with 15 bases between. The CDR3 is CASSIIQGREKLFF. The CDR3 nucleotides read TGTGCCAGCAGCATTATACAGGGACGGGAAAAACTGTTTTTT.